The text below deals with one T cell receptor (beta chain). The CDR3 is 14 amino acids. Per the germline V gene, CDR1 is SGHNT and CDR2 is YYREEE (reference sequence). The V and J ends lost 3 bases and 2 bases respectively, with 11 bases between them. The repertoire was sequenced with immunoSEQ multiplex PCR; TCRdb's copy has only in-frame clones and lacks some. Of around 90,000 clones in the sample, around 80% were seen once. This entry belongs to a study of glioma-infiltrating T cells after dendritic cell vaccination. The chain recombines TRBV5-4 with TRBJ2-5; tentative D call: TRBD1 (5 bases). Material: blood, obtained before dendritic cell vaccination. This TCR was recovered from a human donor with glioblastoma. The CDR3, as DNA: TGTGCCAGCAGCTGGACAACTTCGCAAGAGACCCAGTACTTC. Translating gives CASSWTTSQETQYF.